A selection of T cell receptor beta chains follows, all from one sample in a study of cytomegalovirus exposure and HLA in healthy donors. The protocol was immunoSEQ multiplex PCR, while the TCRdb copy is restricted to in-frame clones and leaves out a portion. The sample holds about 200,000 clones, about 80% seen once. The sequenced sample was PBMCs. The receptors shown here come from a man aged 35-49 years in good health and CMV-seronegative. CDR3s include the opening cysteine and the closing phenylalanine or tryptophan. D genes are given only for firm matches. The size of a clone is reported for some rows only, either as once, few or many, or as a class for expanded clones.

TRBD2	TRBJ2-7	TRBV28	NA	TGTGCCAGCCGGCCCATAGCGGGGGGGTACGAGCAGTACTTC	CASRPIAGGYEQYF
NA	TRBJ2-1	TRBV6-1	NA	TGTGCCAGCCTAAAGGGGGAGGGCGCCAACAATGAGCAGTTCTTC	CASLKGEGANNEQFF
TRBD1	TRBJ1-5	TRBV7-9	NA	TGTGCCAGCAGTTCGGGACAGAGTAGCAATCAGCCCCAGCATTTT	CASSSGQSSNQPQHF
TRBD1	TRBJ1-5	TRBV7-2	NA	TGTGCCAGCAGCATCGGACAGGGGAGTGGTCAGCCCCAGCATTTT	CASSIGQGSGQPQHF
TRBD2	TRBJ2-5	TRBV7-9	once	TGTGCCAGCAGCTTGCAGGGAGGGAAGACCCAGTACTTC	CASSLQGGKTQYF
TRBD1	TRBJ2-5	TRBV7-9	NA	TGTGCCAGCAGCTTCGACAGGGCCTGGACCCAGTACTTC	CASSFDRAWTQYF
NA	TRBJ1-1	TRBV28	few	TGTGCCAGCAGTTTACCCCCCATGAACACTGAAGCTTTCTTT	CASSLPPMNTEAFF
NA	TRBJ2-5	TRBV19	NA	TGTGCCAGTAGTCTTGGCAGAAAAGAGACCCAGTACTTC	CASSLGRKETQYF
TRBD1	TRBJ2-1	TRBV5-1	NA	TGCGCCAGCAGCTTAGGACAGGGGGGCATCAATGAGCAGTTCTTC	CASSLGQGGINEQFF
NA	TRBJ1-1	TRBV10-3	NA	TGTGCCATCAGTAGACAGCTCACTGAAGCTTTCTTT	CAISRQLTEAFF
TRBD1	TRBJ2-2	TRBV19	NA	TGTGCCAGTACCGACAGGGGAGACACCGGGGAGCTGTTTTTT	CASTDRGDTGELFF
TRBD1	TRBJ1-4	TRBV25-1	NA	TGTGCCAGCAGTTTGACAGGGGCGGGAGAAAAACTGTTTTTT	CASSLTGAGEKLFF
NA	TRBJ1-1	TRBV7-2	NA	TGTGCCAGCAGCCCCGAAGACAGGTTTGACACTGAAGCTTTCTTT	CASSPEDRFDTEAFF
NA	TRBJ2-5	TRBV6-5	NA	TGTGCCAGCAGTCATCGGGAGTGGGGGGAGACCCAGTACTTC	CASSHREWGETQYF
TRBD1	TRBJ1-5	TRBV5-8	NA	TGTGCCAGCAGCCTGGGACAGTCTAGCAATCAGCCCCAGCATTTT	CASSLGQSSNQPQHF
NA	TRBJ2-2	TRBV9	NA	TGTGCCAGCAGCGAGGCAGGGTGGGCGAACACCGGGGAGCTGTTTTTT	CASSEAGWANTGELFF
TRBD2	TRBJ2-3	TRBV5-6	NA	TGTGCCAGCAGCCGACCGACTAGCGGGGGTGGGGATACGCAGTATTTT	CASSRPTSGGGDTQYF
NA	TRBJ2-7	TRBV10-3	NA	TGTGCCATCAGTGAGGCGAGGCCGGTGCAACACGAGCAGTACTTC	CAISEARPVQHEQYF
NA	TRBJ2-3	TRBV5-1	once	TGCGCCAGCAGCTTCCCGAGGCAGGGTAGCACAGATACGCAGTATTTT	CASSFPRQGSTDTQYF
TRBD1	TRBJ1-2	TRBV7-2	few	TGTGCCAGCAGCTCTAACAGGGGGCTGGGTTATGGCTACACCTTC	CASSSNRGLGYGYTF
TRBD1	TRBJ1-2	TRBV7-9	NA	TGTGCCAGCAGCTTAAGAGGGACAGGGGATGGCTACACCTTC	CASSLRGTGDGYTF
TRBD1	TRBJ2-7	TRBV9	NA	TGTGCCAGCGGCCCCTCAGGACAGGGCTACGAGCAGTACTTC	CASGPSGQGYEQYF
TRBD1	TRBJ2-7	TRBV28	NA	TGTGCCAGCCAAGTATGGGACAGACCCTACGAGCAGTACTTC	CASQVWDRPYEQYF
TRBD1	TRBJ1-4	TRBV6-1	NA	TGTGCCAGCAGTGAAGGGGACAGCTTCTATGAAAAACTGTTTTTT	CASSEGDSFYEKLFF
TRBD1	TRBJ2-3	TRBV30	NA	TGTGCCTGGAGCGGGACAGATCTCCCGGATACGCAGTATTTT	CAWSGTDLPDTQYF
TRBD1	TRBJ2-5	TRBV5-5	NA	TGTGCCAGCAGCTTGGTACCAGGGGGCGTCGGAGAGACCCAGTACTTC	CASSLVPGGVGETQYF